This entry describes one T cell receptor beta chain. The antigen it binds to is not known. Per-nucleotide qualities are absent, and no much larger clonotype sits a single base away. The data were taken from a study of blood T cells in healthy people across ages (dated by TCRdb to the mid-2010s). For the wider study: In model experiments, template switching captured roughly one uniquely barcoded TCR beta cDNA molecule for every two T cells. Using deep sequencing normalized with unique cDNA molecular identifiers, the study measured how TCR beta repertoire diversity changes with age. Four age groups were formed from the donors: young (average roughly 15 years), middle-aged (more than 35), aged (62) and long-lived (around 82). To avoid experimental bias, donors of different ages were spread randomly across the sequencing lanes. Two additional independent replicas of 1 million unique cDNA reads from the same blood draw were analyzed for two donors (one aged 18 to 30 and one aged 80 or older).

The donors were 40 or so Caucasian individuals from Russia, aged roughly 6 to 90 years, who were systemically healthy. Each donor gave 8 to 10 milliliters of peripheral blood, drawn into EDTA-treated Vacutainer tubes. Ficoll-Paque density-gradient centrifugation was used to isolate PBMCs, with at least 7 million obtained per sample. Total RNA was extracted from PBMCs with Trizol reagent, with at least 5.5 micrograms obtained per sample. For every donor, an aliquot of PBMCs went through flow cytometry to measure the percentages of naive CD45RAhigh/CD27high T cells. The germline V gene encodes CDR1 DFQATT and CDR2 SNEGSKA (reference sequence). Its CDR3 holds 15 amino acids, cysteine through phenylalanine. Only the CDR3 portion is preserved as DNA: 45 bases, with reading frame beginning at the first base. Here V drops 5 bases and J drops 8 bases, and the junction holds 16 bases not matched to any gene.

Paper-wide results and their limitations: Conclusive comparison of naive and antigen-experienced compartments was prevented by the profiling of bulk unsorted PBMCs. Because the CMV infection status of the donors was unknown, age-related changes in expanded clonotypes may potentially have been confounded. There was a strong correlation between observed TCR beta diversity and the percentage of naive T cells measured by flow cytometry. Compared with the aged group, the long-lived group had more naive CD4+ T cells, fewer expanded clones and increased TCR diversity, suggesting age selection. Observed TCR beta diversity per million T cells fell roughly linearly with age, and a significant reduction was already apparent by age roughly 40. Estimates of total diversity based on one million sequenced T cells were regarded as lower bounds and as underestimates.

The library came from 5' RACE. The instrument was an Illumina HiSeq 2500. The second PCR ran for about 6 to 12 cycles and used a J-beta primer mix along with a sample-barcoded 5' primer. A unique molecular identifier was introduced onto each TCR beta cDNA molecule by a template-switch 5' adaptor carrying 12 random nucleotides. Each sample yielded at least 3 million CDR3-containing paired-end reads. First-strand cDNA was synthesized from all RNA with the Mint cDNA synthesis kit, primed by a TRBC-specific oligonucleotide. All cDNA was treated with uracil-DNA glycosylase and then went through a first 18-cycle PCR with the universal primers M1SS and BC2_uni_R. The authors' analysis ran thus. Each sample was normalized by randomly selecting 1 million high-quality reads, each carrying a distinct molecular identifier. Reads sharing molecular identifiers were discarded rather than binned into consensus sequences. MiTCR, run with a Q25 quality threshold and the strictest error-elimination algorithm, handled CDR3 identification, clonotype clustering and error correction. Lower-bound total TCR beta diversity was estimated with a nonparametric unseen species model using Euler transformation. The public reads were run again by TCRdb, first through fastp at Q25 and then through MiXCR, and only productive beta chains were kept. One record per CDR3 amino acid sequence lists the most common genes and DNA. TCRdb's processing, not the authors', yielded these V and J calls. The sample data list roughly 800,000 distinct CDR3 sequences, and around 34% of these were observed just once. The ten biggest clones cover approximately 13% of the sample.

The TCR was taken from a man between 18 and 35 years old in good health. The sample consisted of blood. Rearrangement joined TRBV20-1 to TRBJ1-2; TRBD1 fits 8 bases in the junction. The CDR3: CSAFDRGSSIEGYTF. The nucleotide sequence is TGCAGTGCTTTCGACAGGGGATCCTCAATTGAGGGCTACACCTTC.